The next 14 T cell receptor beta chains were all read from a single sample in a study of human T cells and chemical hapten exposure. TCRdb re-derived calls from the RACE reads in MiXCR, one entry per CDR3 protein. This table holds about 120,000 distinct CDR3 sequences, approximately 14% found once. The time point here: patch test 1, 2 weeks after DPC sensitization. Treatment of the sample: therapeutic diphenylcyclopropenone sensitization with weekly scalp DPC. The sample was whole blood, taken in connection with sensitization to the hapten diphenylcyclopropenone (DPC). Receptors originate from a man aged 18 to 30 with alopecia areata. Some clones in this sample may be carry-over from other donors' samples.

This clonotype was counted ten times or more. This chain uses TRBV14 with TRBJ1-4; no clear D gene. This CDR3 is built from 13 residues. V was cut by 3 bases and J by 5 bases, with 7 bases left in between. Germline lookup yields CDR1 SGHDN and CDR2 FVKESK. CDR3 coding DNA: TGTGCCAGCAGCCAGTCAATGAATGAAAAACTGTTTTTT. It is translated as CASSQSMNEKLFF. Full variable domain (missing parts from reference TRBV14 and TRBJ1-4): EAGVTQFPSHSVIEKGQTVTLRCDPISGHDNLYWYRRVMGKEIKFLLHFVKESKQDESGMPNNRFLAERTGGTYSTLKVQPAELEDSGVYFCASSQSMNEKLFFGSGTQLSVL.

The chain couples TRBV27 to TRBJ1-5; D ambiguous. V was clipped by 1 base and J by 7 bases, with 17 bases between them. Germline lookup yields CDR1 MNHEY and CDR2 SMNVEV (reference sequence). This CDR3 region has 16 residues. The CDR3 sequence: CASSLYVPSREQPQHF. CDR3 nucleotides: TGTGCCAGCAGTTTATATGTCCCCTCTAGGGAGCAGCCCCAGCATTTT.

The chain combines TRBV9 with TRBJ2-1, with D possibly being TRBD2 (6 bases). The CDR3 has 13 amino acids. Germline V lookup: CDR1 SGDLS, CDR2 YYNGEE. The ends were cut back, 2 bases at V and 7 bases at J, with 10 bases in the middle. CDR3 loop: CASSVGGRNEQFF. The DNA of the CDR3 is TGTGCCAGCAGCGTTGGGGGGAGGAATGAGCAGTTCTTC.

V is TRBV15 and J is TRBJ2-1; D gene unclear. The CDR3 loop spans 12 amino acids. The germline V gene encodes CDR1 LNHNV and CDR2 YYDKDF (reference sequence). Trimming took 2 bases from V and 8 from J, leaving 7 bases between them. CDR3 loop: CATSRRRDEQFF. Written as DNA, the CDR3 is TGTGCCACCAGCAGAAGGCGCGATGAGCAGTTCTTC.

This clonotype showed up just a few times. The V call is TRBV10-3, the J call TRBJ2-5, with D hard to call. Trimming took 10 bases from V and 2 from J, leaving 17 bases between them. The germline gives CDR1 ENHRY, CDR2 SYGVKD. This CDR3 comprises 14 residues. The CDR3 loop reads CASRLDTNQETQYF. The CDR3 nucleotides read TGTGCCAGCCGACTCGACACCAATCAAGAGACCCAGTACTTC.

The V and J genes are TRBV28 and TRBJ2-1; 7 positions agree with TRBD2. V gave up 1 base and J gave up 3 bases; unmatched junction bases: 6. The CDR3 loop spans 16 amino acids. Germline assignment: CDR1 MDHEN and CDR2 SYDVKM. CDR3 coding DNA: TGTGCCAGCAGTTTATCCGGCGGGGGTTTCTACAATGAGCAGTTCTTC. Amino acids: CASSLSGGGFYNEQFF.

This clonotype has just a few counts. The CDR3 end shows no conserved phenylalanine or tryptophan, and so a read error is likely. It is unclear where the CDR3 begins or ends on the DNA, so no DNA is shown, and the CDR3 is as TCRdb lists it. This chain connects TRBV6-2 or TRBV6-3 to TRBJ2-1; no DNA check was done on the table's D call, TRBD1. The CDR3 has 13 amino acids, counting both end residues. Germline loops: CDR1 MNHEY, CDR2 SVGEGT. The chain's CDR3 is CASSLSGTGAFRV.

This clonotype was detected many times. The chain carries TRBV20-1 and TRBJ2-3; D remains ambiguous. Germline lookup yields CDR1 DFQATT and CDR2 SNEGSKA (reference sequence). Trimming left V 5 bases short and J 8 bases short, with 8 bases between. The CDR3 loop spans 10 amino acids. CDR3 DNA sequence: TGCAGTGCTTGGGCCCGTACGCAGTATTTT. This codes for CSAWARTQYF.

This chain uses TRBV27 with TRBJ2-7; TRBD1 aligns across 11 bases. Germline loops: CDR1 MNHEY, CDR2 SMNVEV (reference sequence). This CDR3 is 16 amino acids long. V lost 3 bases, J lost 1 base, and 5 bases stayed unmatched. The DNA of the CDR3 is TGTGCCAGCAGTTTTTATGGACAGGGGGCATCCTACGAGCAGTACTTC. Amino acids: CASSFYGQGASYEQYF.

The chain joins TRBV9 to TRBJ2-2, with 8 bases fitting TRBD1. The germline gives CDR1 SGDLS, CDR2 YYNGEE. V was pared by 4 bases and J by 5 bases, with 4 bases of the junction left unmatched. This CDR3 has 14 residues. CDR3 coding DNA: TGTGCCAGCAGCTTCAGGGGGCAGACCGGGGAGCTGTTTTTT. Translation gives CASSFRGQTGELFF.

The CDR3 protein is CASSLATQRTEKLFF. In DNA form, the CDR3 reads TGTGCCAGCAGCTTGGCGACCCAGCGGACCGAAAAACTGTTTTTT. The chain couples TRBV5-4 to TRBJ1-4; D is unclear. V was cut by 0 bases and J by 8 bases, with 14 bases left in between. This CDR3 region has 15 residues. Germline CDR1 SGHNT, CDR2 YYREEE (reference sequence).

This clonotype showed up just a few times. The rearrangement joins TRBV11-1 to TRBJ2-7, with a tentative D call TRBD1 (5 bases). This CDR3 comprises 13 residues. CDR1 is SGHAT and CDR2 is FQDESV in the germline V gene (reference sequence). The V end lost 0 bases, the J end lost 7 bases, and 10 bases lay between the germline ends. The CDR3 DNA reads TGTGCCAGCAGCTTAGCAGGCAGGGAAGAGCAGTACGTC. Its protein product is CASSLAGREEQYV.

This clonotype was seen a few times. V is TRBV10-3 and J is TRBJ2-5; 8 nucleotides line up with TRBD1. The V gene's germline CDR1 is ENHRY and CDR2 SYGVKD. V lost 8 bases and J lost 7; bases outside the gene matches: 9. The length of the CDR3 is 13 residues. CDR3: CAIHPTGVGTQYF. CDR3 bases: TGTGCCATCCACCCGACAGGGGTGGGGACCCAGTACTTC.

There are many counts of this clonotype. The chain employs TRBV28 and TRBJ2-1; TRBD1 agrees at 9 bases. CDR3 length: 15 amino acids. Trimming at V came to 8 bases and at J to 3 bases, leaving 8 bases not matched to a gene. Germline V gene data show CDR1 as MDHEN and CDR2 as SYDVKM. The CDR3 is CASREGQGFYNEQFF. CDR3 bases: TGTGCCAGCCGCGAGGGACAGGGATTCTACAATGAGCAGTTCTTC. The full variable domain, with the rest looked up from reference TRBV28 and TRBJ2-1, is DVKVTQSSRYLVKRTGEKVFLECVQDMDHENMFWYRQDPGLGLRLIYFSYDVKMKEKGDIPEGYSVSREKKERFSLILESASTNQTSMYLCASREGQGFYNEQFFGPGTRLTVL.